This T cell receptor beta chain emerged from a study of T cell changes during pregnancy in multiple sclerosis. CDR3 length: 16 amino acids. Between the trimmed V and J ends, which lost 2 bases and 6 bases, there was a span of 17 bases. Germline CDR1 SGHNT, CDR2 YENEEA. Data came from immunoSEQ multiplex PCR; TCRdb stores just in-frame clones and leaves some out. The table records approximately 71,000 clones, around nine tenths of them present only once. The sequence was collected from a female donor with multiple sclerosis, enrolled in a pregnancy study. V usage is TRBV11-3 and J usage is TRBJ2-1; D is ambiguous. Sequences were derived from peripheral blood, sampled in the second trimester of pregnancy. CDR3 amino acids: CASSLSTVGIANEQFF. The CDR3, as DNA: TGTGCCAGCAGCTTATCAACAGTGGGTATTGCCAATGAGCAGTTCTTC.